These T cell receptor beta chains were read from a single sample in a study of cytomegalovirus exposure and HLA in healthy donors. Some clones are missing from TCRdb's copy, which holds only in-frame ones; the method was immunoSEQ multiplex PCR. The sample consists of over 200,000 clones, about 86% of them appearing once. Sequenced sample: PBMCs. The receptors shown here come from a woman aged 18-29 years in good health and CMV-seronegative. CDR3s include the opening cysteine and the closing phenylalanine or tryptophan. The D gene is left open where the match is weak. A clone size is listed for some rows: how often the clone was seen (once, few, many), or a class if it is expanded.

>TRBD1|TRBJ2-1|16|TRBV4-2|-
TGTGCCAGCAGCCAAGATTTACAGGGGCCCTACAATGAGCAGTTCTTC
CASSQDLQGPYNEQFF
>TRBD1|TRBJ2-1|13|TRBV6-5|-
TGTGCCAGCCGGGACAGGGGTGATAATGAGCAGTTCTTC
CASRDRGDNEQFF
>-|TRBJ2-7|14|TRBV10-1|-
TGCTCCCTGATAAGGTCAGCGTTCTCCTACGAGCAGTACTTC
CSLIRSAFSYEQYF
>TRBD1|TRBJ2-7|15|TRBV5-5|-
TGTGCCAGCAGCTTGTATTGGGACAGTGTCTACGAGCAGTACTTC
CASSLYWDSVYEQYF
>-|TRBJ2-1|13|TRBV28|-
TGTGCCAGCGAAGGGAGCTCCTACAATGAGCAGTTCTTC
CASEGSSYNEQFF
>-|TRBJ1-5|14|TRBV4-1|-
TGCGCCAGCAGCCCCTTCGGGGTAGAACAGCCCCAGCATTTT
CASSPFGVEQPQHF
>TRBD1|TRBJ2-3|15|TRBV6-4|few
TGTGCCAGCAGTGCAGGGGGCGCCGGCACAGATACGCAGTATTTT
CASSAGGAGTDTQYF
>-|TRBJ2-1|17|TRBV5-1|-
TGCGCCAGCAGCTTTTACGGCCCCCGGGGAGATTACAATGAGCAGTTCTTC
CASSFYGPRGDYNEQFF
>-|TRBJ1-2|17|TRBV7-2|-
TGTGCCAGCAGCTTATCGTCATCCCCCCCTGGCCTCTATGGCTACACCTTC
CASSLSSSPPGLYGYTF
>-|TRBJ1-1|16|TRBV7-9|-
TGTGCCAGCAGCTTCCCTGGGAGGGGTATTGACACTGAAGCTTTCTTT
CASSFPGRGIDTEAFF
>-|TRBJ2-5|14|TRBV6-1|-
TGTGCCACCCGGCCGGGACTTTTCCAAGAGACCCAGTACTTC
CATRPGLFQETQYF
>-|TRBJ2-1|16|TRBV5-4|-
TGTGCCAGCAGCTTGGAGCGGAACACCCCGGGGAATGAGCAGTTCTTC
CASSLERNTPGNEQFF
>-|TRBJ2-7|14|TRBV6-5|-
TGTGCCAGCAGTAGCGGAGGGAGCTCCTACGAGCAGTACTTC
CASSSGGSSYEQYF
>TRBD1|TRBJ1-4|16|TRBV2|-
TGTGCCAGCAGCCTAGCTCGGCCAGGGGGTGAGGAAAAACTGTTTTTT
CASSLARPGGEEKLFF
>-|TRBJ2-7|17|TRBV2|-
TGTGCCAGCAGTCGGAGGGAGAGCGAGATAAATCCCTACGAGCAGTACTTC
CASSRRESEINPYEQYF
>-|TRBJ2-3|15|TRBV6-1|once
TGTGCCAGCAGTGAAGTGGGCCAGCCTGAAGATACGCAGTATTTT
CASSEVGQPEDTQYF
>-|TRBJ2-2|15|TRBV9|once
TGTGCCAGCAGCGTAGGCGCAGGGAACACCGGGGAGCTGTTTTTT
CASSVGAGNTGELFF
>-|TRBJ1-3|14|TRBV5-4|-
TGTGCCAGCAGCCGGGGGGGATTTTTAGACACCATATATTTT
CASSRGGFLDTIYF
>TRBD1|TRBJ1-3|13|TRBV6-1|-
TGTGCCAGTAACAGGGGGGCTGGAAACACCATATATTTT
CASNRGAGNTIYF
>TRBD2|TRBJ2-1|19|TRBV4-1|-
TGCGCCAGCAGCCAAGATCCAGGCCTAGCGGGAGCCTCCTACAATGAGCAGTTCTTC
CASSQDPGLAGASYNEQFF
>-|TRBJ2-5|16|TRBV11-2|-
TGTGCCAGCAGCTTAGGCGGCTCGGGAGCTGGGGAGACCCAGTACTTC
CASSLGGSGAGETQYF
>-|TRBJ1-1|13|TRBV6-5|-
TGTGCCAGCACCACCCTGGCTAACACTGAAGCTTTCTTT
CASTTLANTEAFF
>-|TRBJ2-7|12|TRBV10-3|-
TGTGCCATCAGTAGGGGCTCCTACGAGCAGTACTTC
CAISRGSYEQYF
>TRBD1|TRBJ2-7|16|TRBV6-1|few
TGTGCCAGCAGTGAAGCCGTCCGGACAGGGTCGTACGAGCAGTACTTC
CASSEAVRTGSYEQYF
>-|TRBJ2-7|14|TRBV9|-
TGTGCCAGCAGCGACAGACCCAGCTCCTACGAGCAGTACTTC
CASSDRPSSYEQYF
>TRBD2|TRBJ2-1|14|TRBV10-3|-
TGTGCCATCACTAGCGGGAGGGCCGAGGGTGAGCAGTTCTTC
CAITSGRAEGEQFF
>TRBD2|TRBJ2-7|13|TRBV10-2|-
TGCGCCAGCACTGAAGGGGAGGGCTACGAGCAGTACTTC
CASTEGEGYEQYF
>TRBD1|TRBJ2-2|14|TRBV9|-
TGTGCCAGCACCCGGACAGGGGAGGCCGGGGAGCTGTTTTTT
CASTRTGEAGELFF
>TRBD2|TRBJ2-3|13|TRBV6-5|-
TGTGCCAGCAGTTATCGGGGGGGCGATACGCAGTATTTT
CASSYRGGDTQYF
>TRBD2|TRBJ2-5|15|TRBV28|-
TGTGCCAGCAGTCGGAGAGGGAGGGGCCTAGAGACCCAGTACTTC
CASSRRGRGLETQYF
>TRBD2|TRBJ2-7|16|TRBV4-2|few
TGTGCCAGCAGCCAAGATTCGGAGACTAGCCCCAACGAGCAGTACTTC
CASSQDSETSPNEQYF
>-|TRBJ2-1|13|TRBV27|-
TGTGCCAGCAGTCCGACTCGATGGAATGAGCAGTTCTTC
CASSPTRWNEQFF
>-|TRBJ2-5|13|TRBV5-1|-
TGCGCCAGCAGCTTCCAACTAGGGGAGACCCAGTACTTC
CASSFQLGETQYF
>TRBD2|TRBJ2-5|12|TRBV29-1|-
TGCAGCGTCGGGGGGGCAGCGGAGACCCAGTACTTC
CSVGGAAETQYF
>TRBD2|TRBJ2-1|16|TRBV10-2|-
TGCGCCAGCAGAAAACTAGCGACGAAGCCCTACAATGAGCAGTTCTTC
CASRKLATKPYNEQFF
>TRBD1|TRBJ1-1|15|TRBV10-1|-
TGCGCCAGCAGTGAGTACCGACAGGGCGGGACTGAAGCTTTCTTT
CASSEYRQGGTEAFF
>-|TRBJ2-2|15|TRBV27|few
TGTGCCAGCAGTTTTTCCAGGGATGGGGCCGGGGAGCTGTTTTTT
CASSFSRDGAGELFF